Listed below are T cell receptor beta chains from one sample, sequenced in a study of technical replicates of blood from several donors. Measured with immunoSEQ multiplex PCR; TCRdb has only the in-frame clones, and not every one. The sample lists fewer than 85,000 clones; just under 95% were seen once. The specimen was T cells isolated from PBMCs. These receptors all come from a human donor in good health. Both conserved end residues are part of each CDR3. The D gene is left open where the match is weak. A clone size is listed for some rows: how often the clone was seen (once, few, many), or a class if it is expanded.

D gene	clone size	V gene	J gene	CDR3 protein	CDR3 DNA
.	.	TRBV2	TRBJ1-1	CASSDSLAYTEAFF	TGTGCCAGCAGTGACAGTTTGGCTTACACTGAAGCTTTCTTT
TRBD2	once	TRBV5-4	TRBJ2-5	CASSLTSGRKETQYF	TGTGCCAGCAGCTTAACTAGCGGTCGAAAAGAGACCCAGTACTTC
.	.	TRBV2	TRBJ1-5	CASSDRWGAGNQPQHF	TGTGCCAGCAGTGATAGATGGGGCGCGGGCAATCAGCCCCAGCATTTT
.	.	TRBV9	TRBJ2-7	CASSVELSYEQYF	TGTGCCAGCAGCGTAGAGCTGTCCTACGAGCAGTACTTC
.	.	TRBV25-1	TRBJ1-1	CASSEGKLGDTEAFF	TGTGCCAGCAGTGAGGGAAAATTAGGGGACACTGAAGCTTTCTTT
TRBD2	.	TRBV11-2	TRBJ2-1	CASSSGLAGGNEQFF	TGTGCCAGCAGCTCCGGACTAGCGGGAGGCAATGAGCAGTTCTTC
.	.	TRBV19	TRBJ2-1	CASSNDRFNEQFF	TGTGCCAGTAGTAACGACAGATTCAATGAGCAGTTCTTC
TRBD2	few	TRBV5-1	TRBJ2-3	CASSLTGTSGGHTQYF	TGCGCCAGCAGCTTGACCGGGACTAGCGGGGGCCATACGCAGTATTTT
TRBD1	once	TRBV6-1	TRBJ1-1	CASSLGQGTTEAFF	TGTGCCAGCAGCCTTGGACAGGGGACCACTGAAGCTTTCTTT
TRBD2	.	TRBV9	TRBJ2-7	CASSDQGTSKRYEQYF	TGTGCCAGCTCCGACCAAGGGACTAGCAAACGGTACGAGCAGTACTTC
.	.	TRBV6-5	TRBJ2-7	CASSYTGLQYF	TGTGCCAGCAGTTACACTGGTCTGCAGTACTTC
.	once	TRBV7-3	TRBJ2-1	CASSPQGGGNNEQFF	TGTGCCAGCAGCCCCCAGGGGGGTGGAAACAATGAGCAGTTCTTC
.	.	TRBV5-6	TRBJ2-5	CASSLFKQETQYF	TGTGCCAGCAGCTTGTTTAAACAAGAGACCCAGTACTTC
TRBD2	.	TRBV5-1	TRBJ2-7	CASSVDLAGATYEQYF	TGCGCCAGCAGCGTAGATCTAGCGGGAGCCACCTACGAGCAGTACTTC
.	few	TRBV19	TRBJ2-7	CASSTTAYEQYF	TGTGCCAGTAGCACGACAGCCTACGAGCAGTACTTC
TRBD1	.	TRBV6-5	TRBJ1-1	CASSSGGEAFF	TGTGCCAGCAGTTCAGGGGGTGAAGCTTTCTTT
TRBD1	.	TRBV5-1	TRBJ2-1	CASRPGTGNNEQFF	TGCGCCAGCAGACCTGGGACAGGAAACAATGAGCAGTTCTTC
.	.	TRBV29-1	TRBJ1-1	CSVDAGATEAFF	TGCAGCGTTGACGCGGGGGCTACTGAAGCTTTCTTT
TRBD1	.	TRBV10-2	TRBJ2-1	CATNPLTRQGVPYNEQFF	TGCGCCACCAACCCCTTAACCCGACAGGGGGTCCCCTACAATGAGCAGTTCTTC
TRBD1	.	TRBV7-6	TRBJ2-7	CASSATGTGWYEQYF	TGTGCCAGCAGTGCCACCGGGACAGGGTGGTACGAGCAGTACTTC
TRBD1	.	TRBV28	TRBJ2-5	CASSSGTDRQETQYF	TGTGCCAGCAGTTCCGGGACAGACCGGCAAGAGACCCAGTACTTC
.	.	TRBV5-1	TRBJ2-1	CASSLDRLSSYNEQFF	TGCGCCAGCAGCTTGGACAGGCTTAGCTCCTACAATGAGCAGTTCTTC
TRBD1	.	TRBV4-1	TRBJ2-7	CASSREDRASDEQYF	TGCGCCAGCAGCCGAGAAGACAGGGCTTCCGACGAGCAGTACTTC
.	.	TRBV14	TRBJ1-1	CASSQGPTGNTEAFF	TGTGCCAGCAGCCAAGGACCGACAGGGAACACTGAAGCTTTCTTT
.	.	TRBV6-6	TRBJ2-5	CASSLAGAFQETQYF	TGTGCCAGCAGTCTCGCGGGGGCCTTTCAAGAGACCCAGTACTTC
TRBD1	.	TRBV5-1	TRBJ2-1	CASKVGGAYNEQFF	TGCGCCAGCAAGGTAGGGGGCGCCTACAATGAGCAGTTCTTC
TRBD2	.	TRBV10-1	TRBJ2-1	CASSEDKIAGYYNEQFF	TGCGCCAGCAGTGAGGACAAGATAGCGGGGTACTACAATGAGCAGTTCTTC
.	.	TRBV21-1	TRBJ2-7	CASSNLKDRTGGIRPYEQYF	TGTGCCAGCAGCAACCTGAAAGACCGGACAGGGGGCATTCGCCCCTACGAGCAGTACTTC
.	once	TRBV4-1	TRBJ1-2	CASSSRQGTYYGYTF	TGCGCCAGCAGCTCCCGGCAGGGGACATACTATGGCTACACCTTC
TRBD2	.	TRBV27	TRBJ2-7	CASSSRGGSSYEQYF	TGTGCCAGCAGTTCTCGGGGGGGGAGCTCCTACGAGCAGTACTTC
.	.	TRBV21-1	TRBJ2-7	CATRQGGYEQYF	TGTGCCACCCGACAGGGGGGGTACGAGCAGTACTTC
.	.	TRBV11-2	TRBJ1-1	CASSLYGNTEAFF	TGTGCCAGCAGCTTATACGGGAACACTGAAGCTTTCTTT
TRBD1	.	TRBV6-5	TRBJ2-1	CASRTGSGHNEQFF	TGTGCCAGCCGGACAGGGTCCGGGCACAATGAGCAGTTCTTC
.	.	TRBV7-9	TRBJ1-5	CASSANGPQHF	TGTGCCAGCAGCGCTAATGGGCCCCAGCATTTT
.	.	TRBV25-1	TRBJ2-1	CASDRDNEQFF	TGTGCCAGCGATCGGGACAATGAGCAGTTCTTC
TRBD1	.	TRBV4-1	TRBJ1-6	CASSPTIMTGGEGGASPLHF	TGCGCCAGCAGCCCGACTATCATGACAGGGGGGGAAGGGGGTGCTTCACCCCTCCACTTT
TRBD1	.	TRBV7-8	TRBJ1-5	CASSLDQGARQPQHF	TGTGCCAGCAGCTTAGACCAGGGGGCTCGCCAGCCCCAGCATTTT
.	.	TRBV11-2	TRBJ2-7	CASSLEGRSYEQYF	TGTGCCAGCAGCTTAGAAGGGAGGTCCTACGAGCAGTACTTC
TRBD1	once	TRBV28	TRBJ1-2	CASSFVQGANYGYTF	TGTGCCAGCAGTTTTGTGCAGGGGGCAAACTATGGCTACACCTTC
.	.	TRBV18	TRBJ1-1	CASSPTVHVTEAFF	TGTGCCAGCTCACCAACAGTACACGTCACTGAAGCTTTCTTT
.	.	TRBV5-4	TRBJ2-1	CASSAPDHNEQFF	TGTGCCAGCAGCGCCCCAGATCACAATGAGCAGTTCTTC